Following are 32 T cell receptor beta chains from one sample sequenced in a study of OX40 agonist ivuxolimab in advanced cancers. This table comes from immunoSEQ multiplex PCR, and its TCRdb copy is limited to in-frame clones, with some not included. Of just over 95,000 clones detected, nearly 90% appear once; the ten largest clones hold roughly 0.16%. The material was CD4+ or CD8+ T cells sorted from blood, obtained in a trial of the OX40 agonist ivuxolimab. The receptors derive from an adult with an advanced solid tumor such as melanoma, head and neck, liver or kidney cancer.

This chain uses TRBV6-1 with TRBJ1-5, with D unresolved. The germline V gene has CDR1 MNHNS and CDR2 SASEGT. V lost 6 bases and J lost 0, with 9 bases in between. This CDR3 is 14 amino acids long. The CDR3: CASRFGHSNQPQHF. The CDR3 region has the DNA TGTGCCAGCAGGTTTGGGCATAGCAATCAGCCCCAGCATTTT.

The chain combines TRBV5-1 with TRBJ1-1; weak D call: TRBD1 (5 bases). Trimming took 3 bases from V and 1 from J, leaving 19 bases between them. The CDR3 has 17 amino acids. The V gene's germline CDR1 is SGHRS and CDR2 YFSETQ. This CDR3 reads CASSSDIGPLKNTEAFF. For the CDR3, the DNA is TGCGCCAGCAGCTCGGACATTGGGCCCCTAAAGAACACTGAAGCTTTCTTT.

The V call is TRBV6-6, the J call TRBJ2-5; D is perhaps TRBD1 or TRBD2 (5 bases each). The length of the CDR3 is 12 residues. Germline V gene sequence: CDR1 MNHNY, CDR2 SVGAGI (reference sequence). Trimming removed 10 bases from V and 5 bases from J, with 14 bases in between. The DNA for the CDR3 is TGTGCCACCGCCAGGGAGCGGGAGACCCAGTACTTC. Translating gives CATARERETQYF.

The chain carries TRBV9 and TRBJ2-3; 7 bases agree with TRBD1. Trimming removed 3 bases from V and 4 bases from J; junction bases left unmatched: 11. CDR1 is SGDLS and CDR2 is YYNGEE in the germline V gene. CDR3 length: 16 amino acids. The CDR3, as DNA: TGTGCCAGCAGCGCCAAGACAGGGATTTTCGCAGATACGCAGTATTTT. Its translation is CASSAKTGIFADTQYF.

This rearrangement joins TRBV9 to TRBJ2-1; 10 positions agree with TRBD2. This CDR3 contains 15 residues. With V trimmed by 4 bases and J by 11 bases, 12 bases remained unmatched. The germline V gene encodes CDR1 SGDLS and CDR2 YYNGEE. The CDR3 region is CASSSGAGGTEKQFF. CDR3 DNA sequence: TGTGCCAGCAGCTCCGGAGCGGGAGGGACGGAGAAGCAGTTCTTC.

V usage is TRBV19 and J usage is TRBJ1-6, with TRBD1 as a possible D gene (6 bases). The V and J ends lost 6 bases and 9 bases respectively, with 15 bases between them. Looked up from germline, CDR1 is LNHDA and CDR2 is SQIVND (reference sequence). This CDR3 region has 14 residues. For the CDR3, the DNA is TGTGCCAGTAGAGGACCGATAGGGGGTTCACCCCTCCACTTT. It is translated as CASRGPIGGSPLHF.

In nucleotides, the CDR3 is TGCGCCAGCAGCTTGGCCCCCGGGTTCGGGCCTGTGAGGTACGAGCAGTACTTC. Translation: CASSLAPGFGPVRYEQYF. V and J are TRBV5-1 and TRBJ2-7; no clear D. Germline V lookup: CDR1 SGHRS, CDR2 YFSETQ. The CDR3 extends over 18 amino acids. V was shortened by 0 bases and J by 4 bases, with 23 bases between the two germline ends.

This clone has a handful of counts. The chain uses TRBV30 and TRBJ1-1; D gene uncertain. The CDR3 extends over 10 amino acids. V was trimmed by 1 base and J by 5 bases, leaving 2 bases between them. Germline V lookup: CDR1 GTSNPN, CDR2 SVGIG (reference sequence). CDR3 in amino acids: CAWSGTEAFF. In DNA, the CDR3 is TGTGCCTGGAGTGGGACTGAAGCTTTCTTT.

The gene calls are TRBV6-1 and TRBJ2-2; 9 nucleotides agree with TRBD2. CDR1 is MNHNS and CDR2 is SASEGT in the germline V gene. Trimming took 4 bases from V and 6 from J; bases not matched to a gene: 9. This CDR3 comprises 16 residues. The CDR3: CASSVVAGGFSGELFF. CDR3 coding DNA: TGTGCCAGCAGTGTGGTGGCGGGAGGGTTTTCCGGGGAGCTGTTTTTT.

CDR3 protein: CASSLGQGLQQETQYF. The CDR3 nucleotides are TGTGCCAGCAGCTTAGGACAGGGCCTGCAACAAGAGACCCAGTACTTC. The rearrangement links TRBV11-3 to TRBJ2-5, with 7 bases matching TRBD1. With V trimmed by 1 base and J by 2 bases, 7 bases remained unmatched. Per the germline V gene, CDR1 is SGHNT and CDR2 is YENEEA. The CDR3 is 16 amino acids.

The V gene is TRBV30, the J gene TRBJ1-4; D may be TRBD1 (6 bases). Germline V lookup: CDR1 GTSNPN, CDR2 SVGIG (reference sequence). This CDR3 comprises 15 residues. With 4 bases removed from V and 10 bases from J, the gap between germline ends came to 22 bases. The CDR3 nucleotides read TGTGCCTGGAACCCCGCCGGGACATCGTTTGGAAAACTGTTTTTT. It is translated as CAWNPAGTSFGKLFF.

The CDR3 nucleotides are TGTGCCAGCAGCTTAGTCGGGACAGGGAACCCCTACGAGCAGTACTTC. It translates to CASSLVGTGNPYEQYF. The gene calls are TRBV7-2 and TRBJ2-7; 9 bases fit TRBD1. Germline CDR1 and CDR2: SGHTA and FQGNSA. The trim removed 1 base at V and 2 bases at J, leaving 6 bases unmatched. The CDR3 covers 16 residues. Full variable domain (remainder filled in from reference TRBV7-2 and TRBJ2-7): GAGVSQSPSNKVTEKGKDVELRCDPISGHTALYWYRQSLGQGLEFLIYFQGNSAPDKSGLPSDRFSAERTGGSVSTLTIQRTQQEDSAVYLCASSLVGTGNPYEQYFGPGTRLTVT.

The chain links TRBV28 to TRBJ1-2; D call uncertain. CDR1 and CDR2 from the germline V gene are MDHEN and SYDVKM. The V and J ends lost 6 bases and 8 bases respectively, with 16 bases between them. This CDR3 contains 13 residues. The CDR3: CASRIGTSGGYTF. The CDR3, as DNA: TGTGCCAGCAGAATAGGTACTTCGGGGGGCTACACCTTC.

This clone was seen only once. The chain couples TRBV5-1 to TRBJ1-1, with a weak D call TRBD1 (6 bases). Germline CDR1 SGHRS, CDR2 YFSETQ. The ends were cut back, 1 base at V and 2 bases at J, with 15 bases in the middle. The CDR3 is made up of 16 amino acids. The CDR3 nucleotides read TGCGCCAGCAGCTTGCGGGCAGGGGATAGAAACACTGAAGCTTTCTTT. Translation: CASSLRAGDRNTEAFF.

The DNA for the CDR3 is TGTGCCACCAGCACCAGACAGACAGGCAATGAGCAGTTCTTC. This codes for CATSTRQTGNEQFF. This chain joins TRBV15 and TRBJ2-1, with D tentatively TRBD1 (6 bases). The germline CDR1 and CDR2 sequences are LNHNV and YYDKDF (reference sequence). This CDR3 has 14 residues. V lost 4 bases to trimming and J lost 6 bases, with 13 bases between them.

V and J are TRBV10-2 and TRBJ1-4; D gene uncertain. The CDR3 runs to 15 residues. From germline, CDR1 is WSHSY and CDR2 SAAADI. The V gene lost 2 bases and the J gene lost 7 bases, with 14 bases spanning the gap. CDR3 residues: CASSENDPKTEKLFF. The CDR3 DNA is TGCGCCAGCAGTGAGAACGACCCAAAAACTGAAAAACTGTTTTTT.

CDR3 nucleotides: TGTGCCTGGAGTGTACAACAGAGTGGCTACACCTTC. Translation: CAWSVQQSGYTF. The rearrangement joins TRBV30 to TRBJ1-2; D gene unclear. This CDR3 spans 12 amino acids. V was pared by 0 bases and J by 7 bases, with 9 bases between. In germline, CDR1 is GTSNPN, CDR2 SVGIG (reference sequence).

DNA for the CDR3: TGCGCCAGCAGCTTGGTCAGGGGGGCCAACATGAACACTGAAGCTTTCTTT. It encodes CASSLVRGANMNTEAFF. This chain links TRBV5-1 with TRBJ1-1, with 7 bases matching TRBD1. Germline trimming cut 0 bases from V and 0 bases from J; bases unmatched to any gene: 8. The length of the CDR3 is 17 residues. CDR1 is SGHRS, CDR2 YFSETQ, per germline.

The chain couples TRBV7-9 to TRBJ2-2; D is uncertain. The V gene lost 2 bases and the J gene lost 1 base, with 8 bases spanning the gap. Germline lookup yields CDR1 SEHNR and CDR2 FQNEAQ (reference sequence). The CDR3 runs to 15 residues. The CDR3 DNA is TGTGCCAGCAGCTTATCGGTTTTGAACACCGGGGAGCTGTTTTTT. Protein: CASSLSVLNTGELFF. Filled out from reference TRBV7-9 and TRBJ2-2, the complete variable domain reads DTGVSQNPRHKITKRGQNVTFRCDPISEHNRLYWYRQTLGQGPEFLTYFQNEAQLEKSRLLSDRFSAERPKGSFSTLEIQRTEQGDSAMYLCASSLSVLNTGELFFGEGSRLTVL.

The chain joins TRBV27 to TRBJ2-7, with D perhaps TRBD1 (5 bases). Germline CDR1 reads MNHEY; CDR2 reads SMNVEV (reference sequence). The CDR3 is made up of 15 amino acids. The germline V and J ends were trimmed by 3 bases and 2 bases, with 14 bases remaining between them. This CDR3 is CASSFSPLGAYEQYF. The CDR3 coding sequence is TGTGCCAGCAGTTTTTCCCCTCTAGGGGCCTACGAGCAGTACTTC.

The chain combines TRBV11-3 with TRBJ2-7, with D tentatively TRBD1 or TRBD2 (6 bases each). The CDR3 has 13 amino acids. Trimming took 5 bases from V and 5 from J, leaving 13 bases between them. Per germline, CDR1 SGHNT and CDR2 YENEEA. The CDR3 bases are TGTGCCAGCAGCCTAGGGGGAGGCGACGAGCAGTACTTC. Encoded protein: CASSLGGGDEQYF. The full variable domain, its missing parts supplied by reference TRBV11-3 and TRBJ2-7, is EAGVVQSPRYKIIEKKQPVAFWCNPISGHNTLYWYLQNLGQGPELLIRYENEEAVDDSQLPKDRFSAERLKGVDSTLKIQPAELGDSAVYLCASSLGGGDEQYFGPGTRLTVT.

The CDR3 nucleotides read TGTGCCAGCAGATCGGGGATGCCTGGGGCCAACGTCCTGACTTTC. This gives the protein CASRSGMPGANVLTF. This chain links TRBV9 with TRBJ2-6, with D possibly being TRBD2 (5 bases). Looked up from germline, CDR1 is SGDLS and CDR2 is YYNGEE. With 5 bases removed from V and 2 bases from J, the gap between germline ends came to 11 bases. The CDR3 is 15 amino acids. The whole variable domain, filled in from reference TRBV9 and TRBJ2-6, reads DSGVTQTPKHLITATGQRVTLRCSPRSGDLSVYWYQQSLDQGLQFLIQYYNGEERAKGNILERFSAQQFPDLHSELNLSSLELGDSALYFCASRSGMPGANVLTFGAGSRLTVL.

The J gene is TRBJ2-3, the V gene TRBV7-9; the match to TRBD2 covers 9 bases. The J segment lost 2 bases and the V segment lost 2 bases, leaving 8 bases of the junction unmatched. Germline V CDR1 and CDR2: SEHNR, FQNEAQ (reference sequence). The CDR3 extends over 17 amino acids. The CDR3 DNA is TGTGCCAGCAGCTTAATAGCGGGGGCCTCCTTCACAGATACGCAGTATTTT. Translation gives CASSLIAGASFTDTQYF.

The chain recombines TRBV19 with TRBJ2-5, with D unresolved. Between the trimmed V and J ends, which lost 3 bases and 4 bases, there was a span of 12 bases. Germline assignment: CDR1 LNHDA and CDR2 SQIVND (reference sequence). This CDR3 comprises 14 residues. The CDR3 DNA reads TGTGCCAGTAGTATGGCAGCCGGGCCAGAGACCCAGTACTTC. Translated, it gives CASSMAAGPETQYF. Full variable domain (outside the CDR3, taken from reference TRBV19 and TRBJ2-5): DGGITQSPKYLFRKEGQNVTLSCEQNLNHDAMYWYRQDPGQGLRLIYYSQIVNDFQKGDIAEGYSVSREKKESFPLTVTSAQKNPTAFYLCASSMAAGPETQYFGPGTRLLVL.

CDR3 sequence: CASQSSRDTQYF. In DNA, the CDR3 is TGTGCCAGTCAATCGTCTAGGGATACGCAGTATTTT. The genes are TRBV28 and TRBJ2-3; D not certain. Germline V CDR1 and CDR2: MDHEN, SYDVKM. Trimming took 9 bases from V and 6 from J, leaving 13 bases between them. The CDR3 is 12 residues long.

The chain combines TRBV30 with TRBJ1-2; D may be TRBD1 (6 bases). CDR1 is GTSNPN, CDR2 SVGIG, per germline (reference sequence). The CDR3 covers 12 residues. The ends were cut back, 0 bases at V and 10 bases at J, with 12 bases in the middle. In DNA form, the CDR3 reads TGTGCCTGGAGTGTACTTCAGGGGATCTACACCTTC. It yields the protein CAWSVLQGIYTF. Full variable domain (rest looked up from reference TRBV30 and TRBJ1-2): SQTIHQWPATLVQPVGSPLSLECTVEGTSNPNLYWYRQAAGRGLQLLFYSVGIGQISSEVPQNLSASRPQDRQFILSSKKLLLSDSGFYLCAWSVLQGIYTFGSGTRLTVV.

The rearrangement uses TRBV10-1 and TRBJ2-1, with 11 bases that match TRBD2. Losses at the gene ends were 0 bases for V and 3 bases for J; bases not matched to a gene: 4. Germline CDR1 and CDR2: WNHNN and SYGVQD (reference sequence). The CDR3 is 17 residues long. The CDR3: CASSESLAGGRYNEQFF. The CDR3 nucleotides are TGCGCCAGCAGTGAGTCTTTAGCGGGGGGGCGCTACAATGAGCAGTTCTTC.

The chain carries TRBV6-6 and TRBJ2-6; D is unresolved. The CDR3 consists of 13 residues. The ends were cut back, 6 bases at V and 9 bases at J, with 12 bases in the middle. In germline, CDR1 is MNHNY, CDR2 SVGAGI (reference sequence). CDR3 DNA: TGTGCCAGCAGCCGGACGGTGTTCAACGTCCTGACTTTC. It specifies CASSRTVFNVLTF.

The rearrangement links TRBV5-1 to TRBJ2-5; D remains unclear. The J call could be wrong; TRBJ2-7 is a better fit for the DNA end. Germline loops: CDR1 SGHRS, CDR2 YFSETQ. This CDR3 region has 15 residues. CDR3 loop: CASSFDFLSSYEQYF. The CDR3 DNA follows: TGCGCCAGCAGTTTTGACTTCCTCAGCTCCTACGAGCAGTACTTC.

J is TRBJ2-2 and V is TRBV19; 8 bases agree with TRBD2. Trimming at V came to 8 bases and at J to 7 bases, leaving 12 bases not matched to a gene. The CDR3 contains 15 residues. The germline V gene encodes CDR1 LNHDA and CDR2 SQIVND (reference sequence). CDR3 bases: TGTGCCAGTTCTAACTCCGGGACTAGGGGCGGGGAGCTGTTTTTT. It specifies CASSNSGTRGGELFF. The full variable domain, rest sourced from reference TRBV19 and TRBJ2-2, is DGGITQSPKYLFRKEGQNVTLSCEQNLNHDAMYWYRQDPGQGLRLIYYSQIVNDFQKGDIAEGYSVSREKKESFPLTVTSAQKNPTAFYLCASSNSGTRGGELFFGEGSRLTVL.

There are a few counts of this clone. The rearrangement joins TRBV5-1 to TRBJ1-3; perhaps TRBD1 as D (6 bases). Germline CDR1 SGHRS, CDR2 YFSETQ. Trimming stripped 3 bases from V and 2 bases from J, with 18 bases between. This CDR3 is 17 amino acids long. CDR3 bases: TGCGCCAGCAGCTCCCGCGGACAGCCCCGTCCTGGAAACACCATATATTTT. It encodes CASSSRGQPRPGNTIYF.

The genes are TRBV9 and TRBJ2-3, with a possible D match to TRBD1 (6 bases). CDR3 length: 14 amino acids. Trimming took 7 bases from V and 1 from J, leaving 13 bases between them. The V gene's germline CDR1 is SGDLS and CDR2 YYNGEE. The CDR3 loop reads CASSWGPGTDTQYF. The CDR3 DNA reads as TGTGCCAGCTCCTGGGGGCCGGGCACAGATACGCAGTATTTT.